This is a list of T cell receptor beta chains from one sample in a study of T cell changes during pregnancy in multiple sclerosis. Using immunoSEQ multiplex PCR, the repertoire was profiled, and TCRdb retains in-frame clones only, with some absent. The sample has about 35,000 clones, roughly 90% seen once. This specimen was CD4+ T cells from peripheral blood mononuclear cells, taken after pregnancy. The receptor set was obtained from a female donor in good health, enrolled as a control in a pregnancy study. Each CDR3 is given with its conserved first and last residue. Fields, in order: D gene, V gene, clone size, J gene, CDR3 DNA, CDR3 protein. D genes are given only for firm matches. Not all rows give a size; the values are once, few, many and, for expanded clones, a class.

D: NA; V: TRBV11-3; size: NA; J: TRBJ2-3; DNA: TGTGCCAGCAGCTTAGGCACAGGGAATACGCAGTATTTT; CDR3: CASSLGTGNTQYF
D: NA; V: TRBV25-1; size: NA; J: TRBJ1-1; DNA: TGTGCCAGCAGTGCACGACACTCTCAGAACACTGAAGCTTTCTTT; CDR3: CASSARHSQNTEAFF
D: NA; V: TRBV5-1; size: NA; J: TRBJ2-7; DNA: TGCGCCAGCAGCCTCGAGGATCCCTACGAGCAGTACTTC; CDR3: CASSLEDPYEQYF
D: TRBD2; V: TRBV6-6; size: NA; J: TRBJ2-3; DNA: TGTGCCAGCAGCCTGACGGGGAGCGGGGGGAGGGATACGCAGTATTTT; CDR3: CASSLTGSGGRDTQYF
D: NA; V: TRBV2; size: NA; J: TRBJ1-2; DNA: TGTGCCAGCAGTGAGGCTCGTAATCCTAACTATGGCTACACCTTC; CDR3: CASSEARNPNYGYTF
D: NA; V: TRBV19; size: NA; J: TRBJ1-2; DNA: TGTGCCAGTAGTAGTCCCGTAGCTAACTATGGCTACACCTTC; CDR3: CASSSPVANYGYTF
D: TRBD1; V: TRBV7-8; size: NA; J: TRBJ1-2; DNA: TGTGCCAGCCGAAAGATTTACAGGGGTTTAATGGATGGCTACACCTTC; CDR3: CASRKIYRGLMDGYTF
D: NA; V: TRBV4-2; size: NA; J: TRBJ2-4; DNA: TGTGCCAGCAGTCAAGATCTAGACATTCAGTACTTC; CDR3: CASSQDLDIQYF
D: NA; V: TRBV19; size: few; J: TRBJ1-5; DNA: TGTGCCAGTAGTCTCACCCATGACTGGAGTCAGCCCCAGCATTTT; CDR3: CASSLTHDWSQPQHF
D: TRBD1; V: TRBV7-6; size: NA; J: TRBJ2-3; DNA: TGTGCCAGCAGCTTAGTGGGGACAGGGGGCACAGATACGCAGTATTTT; CDR3: CASSLVGTGGTDTQYF
D: NA; V: TRBV11-2; size: NA; J: TRBJ2-7; DNA: TGTGCCAGCAGCCCGAGGGCAAGGGAGCAGTACTTC; CDR3: CASSPRAREQYF
D: TRBD2; V: TRBV19; size: NA; J: TRBJ2-5; DNA: TGTGCCAGTAGTTCGTCGACTAGCGGCCAAGAGACCCAGTACTTC; CDR3: CASSSSTSGQETQYF
D: NA; V: TRBV12-5; size: NA; J: TRBJ1-2; DNA: TGTGCTAGTGGTTTGGGGCGGAGTGGCTACACCTTC; CDR3: CASGLGRSGYTF
D: NA; V: TRBV6-1; size: NA; J: TRBJ2-7; DNA: TGTGCCAGCAGTGATGGCCCCTACGAGCAGTACTTC; CDR3: CASSDGPYEQYF
D: TRBD1; V: TRBV23-1; size: NA; J: TRBJ1-1; DNA: TGCGCCAGCAGTCGACAGGGTAACGGGAGCACTGAAGCTTTCTTT; CDR3: CASSRQGNGSTEAFF
D: NA; V: TRBV7-9; size: once; J: TRBJ1-3; DNA: TGTGCCAGCAACTTGATTGGGGCGAGCTCTGGAAACACCATATATTTT; CDR3: CASNLIGASSGNTIYF
D: TRBD2; V: TRBV11-2; size: NA; J: TRBJ2-1; DNA: TGTGCCAGCAGCTTAGATCGCTATAGCGGGAGGCCTGAGCAGTTCTTC; CDR3: CASSLDRYSGRPEQFF
D: NA; V: TRBV7-6; size: NA; J: TRBJ2-5; DNA: TGTGCCAGCAGCTTAGCATCAGGGGCGGAGACCCAGTACTTC; CDR3: CASSLASGAETQYF
D: TRBD2; V: TRBV6-1; size: NA; J: TRBJ2-7; DNA: TGTGCCAGCTGGGAGACTAGCGGGACCGACGAGCAGTACTTC; CDR3: CASWETSGTDEQYF
D: TRBD1; V: TRBV7-2; size: NA; J: TRBJ2-1; DNA: TGTGCCAGCAGCCTAGGGACAGTCAATGAGCAGTTCTTC; CDR3: CASSLGTVNEQFF
D: NA; V: TRBV11-2; size: NA; J: TRBJ2-5; DNA: TGTGCCAGCAGCTTAGGGCTGGGGGCGAGAGGGGGACAAGAGACCCAGTACTTC; CDR3: CASSLGLGARGGQETQYF
D: NA; V: TRBV4-2; size: NA; J: TRBJ2-2; DNA: TGTGCCAGCAGCCAAATTTCGGGCACCGGGGAGCTGTTTTTT; CDR3: CASSQISGTGELFF
D: TRBD2; V: TRBV19; size: NA; J: TRBJ2-5; DNA: TGTGCCAGTAGTTCGGGACTAGCGGGAGGGGAGACCCAGTACTTC; CDR3: CASSSGLAGGETQYF
D: TRBD1; V: TRBV7-2; size: NA; J: TRBJ1-4; DNA: TGTGCCAGCAGTTCTCGCGGGACAGGGGTTAATGAAAAACTGTTTTTT; CDR3: CASSSRGTGVNEKLFF
D: NA; V: TRBV4-2; size: NA; J: TRBJ1-4; DNA: TGTGCCAGCAGCCAAGATGCAGGGGCGCGTCCTAATGAAAAACTGTTTTTT; CDR3: CASSQDAGARPNEKLFF
D: TRBD1; V: TRBV9; size: NA; J: TRBJ1-4; DNA: TGTGCCAGCAGCCCTACAGGGGGCACGACTGAAAAACTGTTTTTT; CDR3: CASSPTGGTTEKLFF
D: TRBD1; V: TRBV2; size: NA; J: TRBJ1-2; DNA: TGTGCCAGCACACCCGGGACAGTACAGTACTATGGCTACACCTTC; CDR3: CASTPGTVQYYGYTF
D: NA; V: TRBV5-6; size: NA; J: TRBJ1-3; DNA: TGTGCCAGCAGCTTGGTCACAGGGACTGGAAACACCATATATTTT; CDR3: CASSLVTGTGNTIYF
D: TRBD1; V: TRBV6-5; size: NA; J: TRBJ1-4; DNA: TGTGCCAGCAGTTATACGCAGGGGGCGAATGAAAAACTGTTTTTT; CDR3: CASSYTQGANEKLFF
D: NA; V: TRBV5-1; size: NA; J: TRBJ2-6; DNA: TGCGCCAGCAGCTTCGACAGACCCTCCGGGGCCAACGTCCTGACTTTC; CDR3: CASSFDRPSGANVLTF
D: NA; V: TRBV14; size: NA; J: TRBJ2-5; DNA: TGTGCCAGCAGCTACGGGGACTTAGTACAAGAGACCCAGTACTTC; CDR3: CASSYGDLVQETQYF
D: TRBD1; V: TRBV5-6; size: NA; J: TRBJ1-3; DNA: TGTGCCAGCAGTCCCGGGACAGGAAACTCTGGAAACACCATATATTTT; CDR3: CASSPGTGNSGNTIYF
D: TRBD1; V: TRBV15; size: NA; J: TRBJ1-2; DNA: TGTGCCACCAGCAGAGGGGACAGCCGGTCTGGCTACACCTTC; CDR3: CATSRGDSRSGYTF
D: TRBD2; V: TRBV4-3; size: once; J: TRBJ2-7; DNA: TGCGCCAGCAGCCCCCCGCGTTCGCTAGCGGGGGGCACGAAGTACTTC; CDR3: CASSPPRSLAGGTKYF